These 21 T cell receptor beta chains came from one sample sequenced in a study of a mutant IDH1 vaccine in newly diagnosed glioma. Libraries were prepared by immunoSEQ multiplex PCR; TCRdb keeps only in-frame clonotypes and omits some of them. The sample lists just under 80,000 clones, roughly nine tenths seen once, with roughly 0.5% in the top ten. This sample's time point: week 5, during vaccination. Topical imiquimod was applied with each vaccine dose, which held 300 ug of mutant IDH1 20-mer peptide. For these TCRs, the target antigens are not known. This specimen consisted of PBMCs, obtained from a glioma patient whose treatment included an IDH1 peptide vaccine. These receptors were taken from a woman aged 50 to 60 with glioma.

A few counts support this clone. This chain connects TRBV19 to TRBJ1-5; D is unresolved. The CDR3 contains 15 residues. V dropped 2 bases and J dropped 6 bases, with 14 bases sitting between them. Germline CDR1 reads LNHDA; CDR2 reads SQIVND (reference sequence). The CDR3 DNA reads TGTGCCAGTAGTATAAATTCCGCGGGAGGTCAGCCCCAGCATTTT. This codes for CASSINSAGGQPQHF.

This chain joins TRBV2 and TRBJ1-5; D might be TRBD1 (5 bases). The CDR3 contains 15 residues. Trimming removed 7 bases from V and 4 bases from J, with 17 bases in between. Germline CDR1 reads SNHLY; CDR2 reads FYNNEI. CDR3 DNA sequence: TGTGCCAGCAAGAGGGACGTCGGTCGTAATCAGCCCCAGCATTTT. Its translation is CASKRDVGRNQPQHF.

A few counts support this clone. The same CDR3 also results from other DNA sequences found in this sample. This chain links TRBV5-1 with TRBJ2-6; D might be TRBD1 (5 bases). Trimming pared 1 base from V and 0 bases from J, leaving 8 bases between. The CDR3 spans 16 residues. CDR1 is SGHRS, CDR2 YFSETQ, per germline. This chain's CDR3 is CASSLTGTSGANVLTF. The CDR3 coding sequence is TGCGCCAGCAGCTTGACAGGAACCTCTGGGGCCAACGTCCTGACTTTC.

This clone was seen just once. For the CDR3, the DNA is TGTGCCAGCAGTTTCGGCACTGAAGCTTTCTTT. Amino acid sequence: CASSFGTEAFF. V usage is TRBV28 and J usage is TRBJ1-1, with D uncertain. Germline CDR1 reads MDHEN; CDR2 reads SYDVKM. The CDR3 has 11 amino acids. V was trimmed by 3 bases and J by 4 bases, leaving 3 bases between them. The entire variable domain, with the rest obtained from reference TRBV28 and TRBJ1-1, is as follows: DVKVTQSSRYLVKRTGEKVFLECVQDMDHENMFWYRQDPGLGLRLIYFSYDVKMKEKGDIPEGYSVSREKKERFSLILESASTNQTSMYLCASSFGTEAFFGQGTRLTVV.

The chain has TRBV5-1 and TRBJ2-2; D is possibly TRBD1 or TRBD2 (5 bases each). Germline-derived CDR1 and CDR2 are SGHRS and YFSETQ. The CDR3 has 14 residues. With 5 bases removed from V and 3 bases from J, the gap between germline ends came to 11 bases. CDR3 sequence reads: CASRRDPYTGELFF. For the CDR3, the DNA is TGCGCCAGCAGAAGGGACCCCTACACCGGGGAGCTGTTTTTT.

This clone was counted many times. The chain employs TRBV19 and TRBJ1-1; no firm D call. Germline CDR1 and CDR2: LNHDA and SQIVND (reference sequence). This CDR3 contains 14 residues. Deletions cut 7 bases from V and 4 bases from J, with 16 bases between. CDR3 loop: CASTKDDPGTEAFF. DNA of the CDR3: TGTGCCAGTACTAAGGACGACCCAGGCACTGAAGCTTTCTTT.

V usage is TRBV11-3 and J usage is TRBJ2-2, with a tentative D call TRBD1 (7 bases). This CDR3 is 16 amino acids long. Trimming pared 1 base from V and 1 base from J, leaving 10 bases between. Germline values: CDR1 SGHNT, CDR2 YENEEA. This CDR3 is CASSLGQGGNTGELFF. The CDR3 DNA follows: TGTGCCAGCAGCTTAGGACAGGGAGGGAACACCGGGGAGCTGTTTTTT.

In nucleotides, the CDR3 is TGTGCCAGCAGTTACTCGATGCTACTGCAGACCCAGTACTTC. Protein product: CASSYSMLLQTQYF. The chain recombines TRBV6-5 with TRBJ2-5; D uncertain. The CDR3 has 14 amino acids. With 0 bases removed from V and 6 bases from J, the gap between germline ends came to 11 bases. Per the germline V gene, CDR1 is MNHEY and CDR2 is SVGAGI.

In its sample, this clone was seen a few times. The chain combines TRBV5-4 with TRBJ1-6; TRBD1 aligns across 9 bases. V lost 4 bases and J lost 3; bases outside the gene matches: 8. Germline V gene sequence: CDR1 SGHNT, CDR2 YYREEE (reference sequence). The CDR3 totals 17 residues. The DNA of the CDR3 is TGTGCCAGCAGCCCAAGACAGGGGGAATTCTATAATTCACCCCTCCACTTT. Its translation: CASSPRQGEFYNSPLHF. Looking up the rest from reference TRBV5-4 and TRBJ1-6 gives the full variable domain: ETGVTQSPTHLIKTRGQQVTLRCSSQSGHNTVSWYQQALGQGPQFIFQYYREEENGRGNFPPRFSGLQFPNYSSELNVNALELDDSALYLCASSPRQGEFYNSPLHFGNGTRLTVT.

The chain links TRBV5-1 to TRBJ2-5; the match to TRBD2 covers 8 bases. The DNA end favors TRBJ2-7, so the J call may be wrong. Germline assignment: CDR1 SGHRS and CDR2 YFSETQ. The CDR3 extends over 14 amino acids. The CDR3 coding sequence is TGCGCCAGCAGCAGCACTAGCGGCTCCTACGAGCAGTACTTC. Translation: CASSSTSGSYEQYF.

Here the CDR3 DNA reads TGTGCCTGGAGGGGTGGGCCGGGATCTGGGGCCAACGTCCTGACTTTC. Protein product: CAWRGGPGSGANVLTF. The gene calls are TRBV30 and TRBJ2-6; TRBD2 is a possible D gene (5 bases). The CDR3 is made up of 16 amino acids. Trimming took 3 bases from V and 1 from J, leaving 13 bases between them. Germline lookup yields CDR1 GTSNPN and CDR2 SVGIG (reference sequence).

The rearrangement uses TRBV18 and TRBJ2-7; 7 bases are a match to TRBD2. The junction had 1 base not matched to a gene; V was cut back by 1 base and J by 4 bases. Germline assignment: CDR1 KGHSH and CDR2 LQKENI. The CDR3 consists of 13 residues. CDR3 DNA: TGTGCCAGCTCACCACGGGGAGGGTACGAGCAGTACTTC. It encodes CASSPRGGYEQYF.

The gene calls are TRBV19 and TRBJ1-6, with no clear D. The CDR3 sequence is 16 residues long. CDR1 and CDR2 from the germline V gene are LNHDA and SQIVND (reference sequence). Trimming took 3 bases from V and 0 from J, leaving 9 bases between them. The CDR3 nucleotides are TGTGCCAGTAGTATTACGATCAGCTCCTATAATTCACCCCTCCACTTT. It yields the protein CASSITISSYNSPLHF. The complete variable domain, with remaining parts taken from reference TRBV19 and TRBJ1-6, reads DGGITQSPKYLFRKEGQNVTLSCEQNLNHDAMYWYRQDPGQGLRLIYYSQIVNDFQKGDIAEGYSVSREKKESFPLTVTSAQKNPTAFYLCASSITISSYNSPLHFGNGTRLTVT.

This chain joins TRBV10-3 and TRBJ2-5, with 12 bases identical to TRBD1. The DNA end is more similar to TRBJ2-7, so the J call may be wrong. Germline values: CDR1 ENHRY, CDR2 SYGVKD. The CDR3 spans 14 residues. The CDR3 DNA sequence: TGTGCCATCGGCCCGGGGACAGGGGGCGACGAGCAGTACTTC. Protein: CAIGPGTGGDEQYF.

The rearrangement joins TRBV19 to TRBJ2-7; TRBD1 aligns across 9 bases. Germline-derived CDR1 and CDR2 are LNHDA and SQIVND (reference sequence). V gave up 3 bases and J gave up 3 bases; unmatched junction bases: 6. The length of the CDR3 is 15 residues. CDR3 sequence reads: CASSIGGQGFYEQYF. DNA for the CDR3: TGTGCCAGTAGTATCGGGGGACAGGGCTTCTACGAGCAGTACTTC.

This chain links TRBV6-6 with TRBJ2-2; D may be TRBD1 or TRBD2 (5 bases each). V lost 0 bases, J lost 2 bases, and 10 bases lay in between. Germline CDR1 and CDR2: MNHNY and SVGAGI (reference sequence). The CDR3 has 16 residues. The CDR3 nucleotides are TGTGCCAGCAGTTACTCGAGAGGGGACAACACCGGGGAGCTGTTTTTT. As protein: CASSYSRGDNTGELFF.

This chain links TRBV7-2 with TRBJ2-5; D remains ambiguous. CDR3 length equals 15 residues. In germline, CDR1 is SGHTA, CDR2 FQGNSA. The germline V and J ends were trimmed by 1 base and 1 base, with 10 bases remaining between them. As DNA, the CDR3 is TGTGCCAGCAGCTTAGGAGTACAGACCCAAGAGACCCAGTACTTC. Its protein is CASSLGVQTQETQYF.

The chain couples TRBV2 to TRBJ2-7; D might be TRBD1 (6 bases). The CDR3 consists of 13 residues. Trimming removed 6 bases from V and 6 bases from J, with 15 bases in between. CDR1 is SNHLY and CDR2 is FYNNEI in the germline V gene. The CDR3 coding sequence is TGTGCCAGCAGCATTCATCAGGGGTTCGAGCAGTACTTC. This translates into CASSIHQGFEQYF.

The J gene is TRBJ1-5, the V gene TRBV19, with D possibly being TRBD1 (5 bases). Trimming removed 5 bases at V and 0 bases at J, with 11 bases between. The CDR3 contains 15 residues. Germline V gene data show CDR1 as LNHDA and CDR2 as SQIVND (reference sequence). This CDR3 is CASSLGTYSNQPQHF. As DNA, the CDR3 is TGTGCCAGTAGTTTGGGGACGTATAGCAATCAGCCCCAGCATTTT.

This chain uses TRBV6-5 with TRBJ2-1; D gene ambiguous. This CDR3 contains 13 residues. Germline V gene sequence: CDR1 MNHEY, CDR2 SVGAGI. Trimming stripped 9 bases from V and 7 bases from J, with 16 bases between. CDR3 loop: CASFKGRGNEQFF. Written as DNA, the CDR3 is TGTGCCAGTTTTAAGGGCAGAGGAAATGAGCAGTTCTTC.

The chain combines TRBV27 with TRBJ2-1; 12 nucleotides align to TRBD2. V shed 5 bases, J shed 6 bases, and the junction held 5 bases outside the gene matches. The CDR3 runs 15 residues. Germline V gene data show CDR1 as MNHEY and CDR2 as SMNVEV (reference sequence). The CDR3 DNA sequence: TGTGCCAGCAGTACCCTAGCGGGAGGGCCCAATGAGCAGTTCTTC. This codes for CASSTLAGGPNEQFF.